This is a list of T cell receptor beta chains from one sample in a study of blood T cell repertoires in COVID-19. Profiled with immunoSEQ multiplex PCR; TCRdb holds only in-frame clones, not every one. The sample has 48,000 or so clones, 85% to 90% seen once. Sample: peripheral blood. The source is a woman of 80 years or more with COVID-19, enrolled during active disease. CDR3s include the opening cysteine and the closing phenylalanine or tryptophan. The D gene is left open where the match is weak. Clone size is stated in some rows and not others, as once, few, many or a class when expanded.

j_gene: TRBJ1-5; abundance: NA; d_gene: NA; v_gene: TRBV19; CDR3nt: TGTGCCAGCCACACAGGCGGCAATCAGCCCCAGCATTTT; CDR3aa: CASHTGGNQPQHF
j_gene: TRBJ2-1; abundance: medium-sized; d_gene: NA; v_gene: TRBV6-2/TRBV6-3; CDR3nt: TGTGCCAGCAGTTCCCACGGGAGTGGGAGGTCCTACAATGAGCAGTTCTTC; CDR3aa: CASSSHGSGRSYNEQFF
j_gene: TRBJ1-4; abundance: NA; d_gene: NA; v_gene: TRBV7-2; CDR3nt: TGTGCCAGCAGCTTTCAAACCGGGGAAAAACTGTTTTTT; CDR3aa: CASSFQTGEKLFF
j_gene: TRBJ2-6; abundance: NA; d_gene: TRBD1; v_gene: TRBV25-1; CDR3nt: TGTGCCAGCAGGGGAAGGACAGGGATCACTGGGGCCAACGTCCTGACTTTC; CDR3aa: CASRGRTGITGANVLTF
j_gene: TRBJ2-5; abundance: NA; d_gene: NA; v_gene: TRBV29-1; CDR3nt: TGCAGCGTGCGCCGGACAGCCCAAGAGACCCAGTACTTC; CDR3aa: CSVRRTAQETQYF
j_gene: TRBJ2-1; abundance: NA; d_gene: TRBD2; v_gene: TRBV5-1; CDR3nt: TGCGCCAGCAGCTGGCCGTCCGGGGGTGGCGGGAGCTCCTACAATGAGCAGTTCTTC; CDR3aa: CASSWPSGGGGSSYNEQFF
j_gene: TRBJ1-1; abundance: NA; d_gene: NA; v_gene: TRBV4-1; CDR3nt: TGCGCCAGCAGCCAAGAGCAGACAGTGAACACTGAAGCTTTCTTT; CDR3aa: CASSQEQTVNTEAFF
j_gene: TRBJ1-5; abundance: NA; d_gene: TRBD1; v_gene: TRBV28; CDR3nt: TGTGCCAGCAGCCCCCATACAGGGGGCGCCCAGCCCCAGCATTTT; CDR3aa: CASSPHTGGAQPQHF
j_gene: TRBJ1-6; abundance: NA; d_gene: NA; v_gene: TRBV7-9; CDR3nt: TGTGCCAGCAGCTTTGGGGGCGATTATTCACCCCTCCACTTT; CDR3aa: CASSFGGDYSPLHF
j_gene: TRBJ2-3; abundance: NA; d_gene: TRBD2; v_gene: TRBV27; CDR3nt: TGTGCCAGCAGCCAGACTAGCGGGACATATACGCAGTATTTT; CDR3aa: CASSQTSGTYTQYF
j_gene: TRBJ2-1; abundance: NA; d_gene: TRBD2; v_gene: TRBV5-1; CDR3nt: TGCGCCAGCAGCTTGGTGGCGGGAGTATCCTCCTCCTACAATGAGCAGTTCTTC; CDR3aa: CASSLVAGVSSSYNEQFF
j_gene: TRBJ1-2; abundance: NA; d_gene: NA; v_gene: TRBV6-5; CDR3nt: TGTGCCAGCACCGAACGGGGTATTTATGGCTACACCTTC; CDR3aa: CASTERGIYGYTF
j_gene: TRBJ2-1; abundance: once; d_gene: TRBD2; v_gene: TRBV10-3; CDR3nt: TGTGCCATCAGGCCGCTGGATGCGGGGGGGAGCTACAATGAGCAGTTCTTC; CDR3aa: CAIRPLDAGGSYNEQFF
j_gene: TRBJ1-4; abundance: NA; d_gene: TRBD1; v_gene: TRBV6-5; CDR3nt: TGTGCCAGCAGCGACAGGGCTGAAAAACTGTTTTTT; CDR3aa: CASSDRAEKLFF
j_gene: TRBJ2-3; abundance: once; d_gene: NA; v_gene: TRBV3-1/TRBV3-2; CDR3nt: TGTGCCAGCAGCCCGCGGGCCTCCACAGATACGCAGTATTTT; CDR3aa: CASSPRASTDTQYF
j_gene: TRBJ1-2; abundance: NA; d_gene: NA; v_gene: TRBV27; CDR3nt: TGTGCCAGCAGTCGCAAGGACTTTGGGATGGGGGGCTACACCTTC; CDR3aa: CASSRKDFGMGGYTF
j_gene: TRBJ1-5; abundance: few; d_gene: NA; v_gene: TRBV5-5; CDR3nt: TGTGCCAGCAGCTTGGCCGGCGGGCCCCAGCATTTT; CDR3aa: CASSLAGGPQHF
j_gene: TRBJ1-1; abundance: once; d_gene: NA; v_gene: TRBV18; CDR3nt: TGTGCCAGCTCACCTCTTACGGTACGGAACACTGAAGCTTTCTTT; CDR3aa: CASSPLTVRNTEAFF
j_gene: TRBJ2-1; abundance: NA; d_gene: NA; v_gene: TRBV5-1; CDR3nt: TGCGCCAGCAGCCTGAACCAGTACAATGAGCAGTTCTTC; CDR3aa: CASSLNQYNEQFF
j_gene: TRBJ1-3; abundance: NA; d_gene: NA; v_gene: TRBV28; CDR3nt: TGTGCCAGCAGGTTACAGGAGGCAGCCTCTGGAAACACCATATATTTT; CDR3aa: CASRLQEAASGNTIYF
j_gene: TRBJ1-2; abundance: once; d_gene: NA; v_gene: TRBV10-3; CDR3nt: TGTGCCATCAGTGAAGGACAGAGACTATTCTACACCTTC; CDR3aa: CAISEGQRLFYTF
j_gene: TRBJ1-4; abundance: NA; d_gene: NA; v_gene: TRBV5-1; CDR3nt: TGCGCCAGCAGTAACGGGGGATCAACTAATGAAAAACTGTTTTTT; CDR3aa: CASSNGGSTNEKLFF
j_gene: TRBJ1-3; abundance: NA; d_gene: TRBD1; v_gene: TRBV30; CDR3nt: TGTGCCTGGAATAGACAGGGAACGGCTGGAAACACCATATATTTT; CDR3aa: CAWNRQGTAGNTIYF
j_gene: TRBJ2-1; abundance: NA; d_gene: TRBD2; v_gene: TRBV7-6; CDR3nt: TGTGCCAGCAGCTTAGTAGTAGCGGGGGTTACCTACAATGAGCAGTTCTTC; CDR3aa: CASSLVVAGVTYNEQFF
j_gene: TRBJ1-5; abundance: NA; d_gene: TRBD1; v_gene: TRBV19; CDR3nt: TGTGCCAGTATGAAACAGGGGTATCAGCCCCAGCATTTT; CDR3aa: CASMKQGYQPQHF
j_gene: TRBJ2-3; abundance: medium-sized; d_gene: TRBD1; v_gene: TRBV2; CDR3nt: TGTGCCAGCAAATTGGGACAGGCCCCCTACTATACGCAGTATTTT; CDR3aa: CASKLGQAPYYTQYF
j_gene: TRBJ2-2; abundance: few; d_gene: NA; v_gene: TRBV6-5; CDR3nt: TGTGCCAGCAGCAACAGGGGAGGCACCGGGGAGCTGTTTTTT; CDR3aa: CASSNRGGTGELFF
j_gene: TRBJ1-5; abundance: NA; d_gene: TRBD1; v_gene: TRBV28; CDR3nt: TGTGCCAGCAGTCCCGGACAGGGGTTGTCACAGCCCCAGCATTTT; CDR3aa: CASSPGQGLSQPQHF
j_gene: TRBJ1-6; abundance: once; d_gene: NA; v_gene: TRBV3-1/TRBV3-2; CDR3nt: TGTGCCAGCAGCACTCAGCGCGGGGCTAATTCACCCCTCCACTTT; CDR3aa: CASSTQRGANSPLHF
j_gene: TRBJ2-5; abundance: NA; d_gene: TRBD2; v_gene: TRBV7-3; CDR3nt: TGTGCCAGCAGCTTGAGCGGGGGGGCCGGAGAGACCCAGTACTTC; CDR3aa: CASSLSGGAGETQYF
j_gene: TRBJ2-2; abundance: NA; d_gene: NA; v_gene: TRBV2; CDR3nt: TGTGCCAGCAGCAGGGTTTGGAACACCGGGGAGCTGTTTTTT; CDR3aa: CASSRVWNTGELFF
j_gene: TRBJ1-2; abundance: NA; d_gene: NA; v_gene: TRBV5-4; CDR3nt: TGTGCCAGCAGCCCCCGGGGGGGGCTCCAACGGTCCCGCACCTTC; CDR3aa: CASSPRGGLQRSRTF
j_gene: TRBJ1-1; abundance: NA; d_gene: NA; v_gene: TRBV7-3; CDR3nt: TGTGCCAGCAGCTTATTCGAGGGTACTGAAGCTTTCTTT; CDR3aa: CASSLFEGTEAFF
j_gene: TRBJ1-1; abundance: NA; d_gene: NA; v_gene: TRBV2; CDR3nt: TGTGCCAGGTCTGGGGGGGGAATGAACACTGAAGCTTTCTTT; CDR3aa: CARSGGGMNTEAFF
j_gene: TRBJ2-3; abundance: NA; d_gene: TRBD2; v_gene: TRBV10-3; CDR3nt: TGTGCCACCCGACAGAGCGGGGAAGATACGCAGTATTTT; CDR3aa: CATRQSGEDTQYF
j_gene: TRBJ1-1; abundance: NA; d_gene: NA; v_gene: TRBV25-1; CDR3nt: TGTGCCAGCAGTGAGATAAGGGGTGGAGCTTTCTTT; CDR3aa: CASSEIRGGAFF
j_gene: TRBJ2-7; abundance: few; d_gene: NA; v_gene: TRBV29-1; CDR3nt: TGCAGCGTTCGACTAGACTCAGCCGAGCAGTACTTC; CDR3aa: CSVRLDSAEQYF
j_gene: TRBJ2-5; abundance: NA; d_gene: TRBD2; v_gene: TRBV9; CDR3nt: TGTGCCAGCAGCGTAGGTCTAGCGGACCCCGGATACTTC; CDR3aa: CASSVGLADPGYF
j_gene: TRBJ1-6; abundance: NA; d_gene: TRBD1; v_gene: TRBV6-5; CDR3nt: TGTGCCAGCAGCGGTCGGACAGGGGAAAATTCACCCCTCCACTTT; CDR3aa: CASSGRTGENSPLHF
j_gene: TRBJ2-3; abundance: once; d_gene: NA; v_gene: TRBV5-6; CDR3nt: TGTGCCAGCAGCGTGGGACTGACGAGCACAGATACGCAGTATTTT; CDR3aa: CASSVGLTSTDTQYF
j_gene: TRBJ2-3; abundance: once; d_gene: TRBD2; v_gene: TRBV19; CDR3nt: TGTGCCAGTAGTAGGGGGGGGGACACAGATACGCAGTATTTT; CDR3aa: CASSRGGDTDTQYF
j_gene: TRBJ2-3; abundance: NA; d_gene: TRBD2; v_gene: TRBV9; CDR3nt: TGTGCCAGCAGCGTGACTAGCGGGGGGGCTAGCACAGATACGCAGTATTTT; CDR3aa: CASSVTSGGASTDTQYF
j_gene: TRBJ2-1; abundance: NA; d_gene: NA; v_gene: TRBV7-3; CDR3nt: TGTGCCAGCAGCTTAAGGCCGACAAGGCCCTACAATGAGCAGTTCTTC; CDR3aa: CASSLRPTRPYNEQFF
j_gene: TRBJ1-5; abundance: NA; d_gene: NA; v_gene: TRBV6-5; CDR3nt: TGTGCCAGCAGCCCGGGGAGCCTCAATCAGCCCCAGCATTTT; CDR3aa: CASSPGSLNQPQHF
j_gene: TRBJ1-1; abundance: NA; d_gene: TRBD1; v_gene: TRBV7-9; CDR3nt: TGTGCCAGCAGCCCCCGGACAGGGAAGGGCACTGAAGCTTTCTTT; CDR3aa: CASSPRTGKGTEAFF
j_gene: TRBJ2-2; abundance: NA; d_gene: NA; v_gene: TRBV11-3; CDR3nt: TGTGCCAGCAGCCCACAGGTAAGTGACACCGGGGAGCTGTTTTTT; CDR3aa: CASSPQVSDTGELFF
j_gene: TRBJ2-2; abundance: NA; d_gene: NA; v_gene: TRBV11-2; CDR3nt: TGTGCCAGCAGCTTAGTACAGCCCGGGGAGCTGTTTTTT; CDR3aa: CASSLVQPGELFF
j_gene: TRBJ1-6; abundance: NA; d_gene: TRBD1; v_gene: TRBV4-1; CDR3nt: TGCGCCAGCAGCCAAGACAACAGGGGTGGGAGGTCACCCCTCCACTTT; CDR3aa: CASSQDNRGGRSPLHF